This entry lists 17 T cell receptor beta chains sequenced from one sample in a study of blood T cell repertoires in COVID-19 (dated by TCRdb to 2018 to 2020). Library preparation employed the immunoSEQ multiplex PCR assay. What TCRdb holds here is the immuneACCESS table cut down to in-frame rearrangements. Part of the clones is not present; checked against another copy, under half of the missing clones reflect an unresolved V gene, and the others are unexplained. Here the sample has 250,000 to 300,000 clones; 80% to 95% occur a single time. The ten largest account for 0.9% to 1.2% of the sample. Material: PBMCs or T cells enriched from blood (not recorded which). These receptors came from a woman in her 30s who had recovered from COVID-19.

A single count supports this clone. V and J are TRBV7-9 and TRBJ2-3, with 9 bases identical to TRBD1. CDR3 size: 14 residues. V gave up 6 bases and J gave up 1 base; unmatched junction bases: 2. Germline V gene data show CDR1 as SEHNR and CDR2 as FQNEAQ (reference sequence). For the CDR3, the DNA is TGTGCCAGCAGTAGACAGGGGGGCACAGATACGCAGTATTTT. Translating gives CASSRQGGTDTQYF.

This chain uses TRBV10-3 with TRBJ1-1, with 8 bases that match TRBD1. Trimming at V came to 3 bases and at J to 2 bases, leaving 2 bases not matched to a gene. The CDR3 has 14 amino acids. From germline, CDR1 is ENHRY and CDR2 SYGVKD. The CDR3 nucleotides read TGTGCCATCAGTGACCCAGGGGGCAACACTGAAGCTTTCTTT. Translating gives CAISDPGGNTEAFF.

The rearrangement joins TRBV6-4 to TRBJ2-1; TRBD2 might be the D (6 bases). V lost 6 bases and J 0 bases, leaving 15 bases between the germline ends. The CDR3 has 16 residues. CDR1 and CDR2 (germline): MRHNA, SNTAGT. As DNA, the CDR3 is TGTGCCAGCAGCCCAATAGCGGCGAGCTCCTACAATGAGCAGTTCTTC. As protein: CASSPIAASSYNEQFF.

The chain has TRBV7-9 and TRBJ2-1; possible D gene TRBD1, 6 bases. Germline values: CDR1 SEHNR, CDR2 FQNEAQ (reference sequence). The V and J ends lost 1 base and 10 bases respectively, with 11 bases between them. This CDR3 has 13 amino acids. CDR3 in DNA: TGTGCCAGCAGCTTAGACAGGGCCAACGAGCAGTTCTTC. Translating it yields CASSLDRANEQFF.

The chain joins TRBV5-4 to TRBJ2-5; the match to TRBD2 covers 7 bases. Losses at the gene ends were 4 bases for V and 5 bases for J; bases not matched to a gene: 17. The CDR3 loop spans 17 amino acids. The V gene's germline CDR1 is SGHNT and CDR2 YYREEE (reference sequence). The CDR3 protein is CASSREISSGVGETQYF. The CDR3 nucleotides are TGTGCCAGCAGCCGGGAGATCTCGAGCGGGGTAGGGGAGACCCAGTACTTC.

In DNA, the CDR3 is TGCGCCAGCAGCTTCGGGGGGACGGGGGAGACCCAGTACTTC. It yields the protein CASSFGGTGETQYF. This chain joins TRBV5-1 and TRBJ2-5; the match to TRBD2 covers 7 bases. Per germline, CDR1 SGHRS and CDR2 YFSETQ. Trimming removed 2 bases from V and 5 bases from J; junction bases left unmatched: 6. This CDR3 has 14 residues.

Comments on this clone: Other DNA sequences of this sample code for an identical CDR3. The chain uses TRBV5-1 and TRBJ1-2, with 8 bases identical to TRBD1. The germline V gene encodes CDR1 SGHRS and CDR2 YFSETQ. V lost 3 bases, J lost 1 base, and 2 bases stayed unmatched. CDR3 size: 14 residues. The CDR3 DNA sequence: TGCGCCAGCAGCTACGACAGGGGTAACTATGGCTACACCTTC. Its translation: CASSYDRGNYGYTF.

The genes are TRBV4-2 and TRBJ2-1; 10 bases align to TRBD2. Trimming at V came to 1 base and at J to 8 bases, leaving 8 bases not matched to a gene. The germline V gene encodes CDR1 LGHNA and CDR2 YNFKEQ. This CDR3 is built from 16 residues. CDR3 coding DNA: TGTGCCAGCAGCCAAGCGGCGAGCGGGAGGGCTCATGAGCAGTTCTTC. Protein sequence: CASSQAASGRAHEQFF.

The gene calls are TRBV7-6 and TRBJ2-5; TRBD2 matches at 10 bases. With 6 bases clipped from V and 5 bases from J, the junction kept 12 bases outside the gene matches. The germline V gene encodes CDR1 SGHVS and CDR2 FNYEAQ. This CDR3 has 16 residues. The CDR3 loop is CASSIGASGSVETQYF. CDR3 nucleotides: TGTGCCAGCAGTATAGGAGCTAGCGGGAGTGTGGAGACCCAGTACTTC.

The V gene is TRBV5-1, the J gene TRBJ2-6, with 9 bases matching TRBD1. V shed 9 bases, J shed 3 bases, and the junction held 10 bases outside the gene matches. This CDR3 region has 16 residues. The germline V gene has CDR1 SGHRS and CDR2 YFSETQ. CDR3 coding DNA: TGCGCCACGGCCGGGACAGGGATGGTTGGGGCCAACGTCCTGACTTTC. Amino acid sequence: CATAGTGMVGANVLTF. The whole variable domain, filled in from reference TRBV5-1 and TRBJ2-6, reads KAGVTQTPRYLIKTRGQQVTLSCSPISGHRSVSWYQQTPGQGLQFLFEYFSETQRNKGNFPGRFSGRQFSNSRSEMNVSTLELGDSALYLCATAGTGMVGANVLTFGAGSRLTVL.

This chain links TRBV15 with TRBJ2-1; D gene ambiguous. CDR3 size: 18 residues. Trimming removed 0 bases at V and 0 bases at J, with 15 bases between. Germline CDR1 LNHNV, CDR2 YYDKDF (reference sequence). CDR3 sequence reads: CATSRDPPGWSSYNEQFF. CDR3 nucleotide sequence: TGTGCCACCAGCAGAGATCCCCCTGGGTGGAGCTCCTACAATGAGCAGTTCTTC.

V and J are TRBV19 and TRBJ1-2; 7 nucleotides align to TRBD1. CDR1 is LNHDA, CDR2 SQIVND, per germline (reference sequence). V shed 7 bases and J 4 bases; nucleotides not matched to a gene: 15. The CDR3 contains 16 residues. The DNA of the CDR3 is TGTGCCAGTAACTTCGGATCGGGAGGGGGCAGCTATGGCTACACCTTC. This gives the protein CASNFGSGGGSYGYTF. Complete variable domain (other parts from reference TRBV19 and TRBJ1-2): DGGITQSPKYLFRKEGQNVTLSCEQNLNHDAMYWYRQDPGQGLRLIYYSQIVNDFQKGDIAEGYSVSREKKESFPLTVTSAQKNPTAFYLCASNFGSGGGSYGYTFGSGTRLTVV.

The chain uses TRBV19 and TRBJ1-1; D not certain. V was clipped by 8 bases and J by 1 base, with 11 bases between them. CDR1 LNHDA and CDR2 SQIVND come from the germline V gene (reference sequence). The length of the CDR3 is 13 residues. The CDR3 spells CASFIAENTEAFF. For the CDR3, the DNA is TGTGCCAGTTTTATTGCGGAGAACACTGAAGCTTTCTTT. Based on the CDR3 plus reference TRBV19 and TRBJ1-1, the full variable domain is DGGITQSPKYLFRKEGQNVTLSCEQNLNHDAMYWYRQDPGQGLRLIYYSQIVNDFQKGDIAEGYSVSREKKESFPLTVTSAQKNPTAFYLCASFIAENTEAFFGQGTRLTVV.

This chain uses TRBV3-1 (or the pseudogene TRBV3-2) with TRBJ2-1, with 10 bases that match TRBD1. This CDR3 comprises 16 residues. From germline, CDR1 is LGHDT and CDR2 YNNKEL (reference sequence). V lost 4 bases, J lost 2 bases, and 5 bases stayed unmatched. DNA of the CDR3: TGTGCCAGCAGCCCCGCCGGGACAGGGGCCTACAATGAGCAGTTCTTC. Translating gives CASSPAGTGAYNEQFF.

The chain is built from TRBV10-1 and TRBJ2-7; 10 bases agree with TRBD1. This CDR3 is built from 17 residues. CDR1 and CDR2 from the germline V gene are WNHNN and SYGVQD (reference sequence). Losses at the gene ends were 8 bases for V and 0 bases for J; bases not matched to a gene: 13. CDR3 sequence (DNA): TGCGCCAGCTCCCCCACCTTAGGACAGGGGGTCTCCTACGAGCAGTACTTC. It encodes CASSPTLGQGVSYEQYF.

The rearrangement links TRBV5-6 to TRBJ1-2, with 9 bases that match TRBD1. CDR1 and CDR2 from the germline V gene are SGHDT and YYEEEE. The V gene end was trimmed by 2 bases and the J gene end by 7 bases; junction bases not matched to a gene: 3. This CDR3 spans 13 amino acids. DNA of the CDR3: TGTGCCAGCAGCTTCCGGGACAGGGCTGGCTACACCTTC. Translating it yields CASSFRDRAGYTF.

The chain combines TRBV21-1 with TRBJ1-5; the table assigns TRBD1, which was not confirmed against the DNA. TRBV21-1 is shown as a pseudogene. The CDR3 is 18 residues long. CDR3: CASSKGIGRGVSNQPQHF. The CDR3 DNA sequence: TGTGCCAGCAGCAAAGGGATTGGCAGGGGAGTGAGCAATCAGCCCCAGCATTTT.